The entry below describes one TCR beta chain. Its antigen is unknown. The data derive from a study of early T cells in non-severe SARS-CoV-2 infection. Study overall: The chains were unpaired, and the sequenced material was bulk RNA from unsorted whole blood.

General observations from the study: VDJdb-based matching was biased toward anti-spike CD8 responses and missed private and CD4 specificities.

Each cDNA molecule carried a unique molecular identifier. TCRdb called the 5' RACE reads again in MiXCR, with one record for every CDR3 protein. The sample has 60,000 to 75,000 distinct CDR3 sequences, 12% seen once. This receptor was identified in an adult who was a healthcare worker with PCR-confirmed SARS-CoV-2 infection or an uninfected control (not recorded which). The specimen was whole blood.

The CDR3 sequence: CASSYSGLTDTQYF. The CDR3 nucleotides are TGTGCCAGCAGTTACTCCGGATTGACAGATACGCAGTATTTT. The rearrangement links TRBV6-6 to TRBJ2-3; D ambiguous. This CDR3 has 14 amino acids. The V end lost 0 bases, the J end lost 3 bases, and 7 bases lay between the germline ends. CDR1 MNHNY and CDR2 SVGAGI come from the germline V gene (reference sequence).